This T cell receptor beta chain is drawn from a study of cytomegalovirus exposure and HLA in healthy donors. Study-wide results and limits: Among TCR sequences, most were rare, though some public TCRs appeared in many donors.

Notes on this clone: Its specificity is not known.

With 0 bases clipped from V and 4 bases from J, the junction kept 5 bases outside the gene matches. Per the germline V gene, CDR1 is SGHRS and CDR2 is YFSETQ. The CDR3 runs 15 residues. Primers for the PCR totalled 60 Vbeta and 13 Jbeta. TCRdb keeps only in-frame clones here, not all; method: immunoSEQ multiplex PCR. Seen here are approximately 180,000 clones, 9.5% to 15% observed once, and the top ten hold 7.8%. The source is a man in his fifties in good health and CMV-seropositive. This chain joins TRBV5-1 and TRBJ2-3; 7 bases map to TRBD2. The source material was PBMCs. In nucleotides, the CDR3 is TGCGCCAGCAGCTTGGGGGGGGGTCGGGCAGATACGCAGTATTTT. It specifies CASSLGGGRADTQYF.